This TCR beta chain was retrieved from a study of Ad26.COV2.S vaccination and SARS-CoV-2 variants. Treatment reported: some 20 received Ad26.COV2.S at low or high dose, single or two shots; about 5 received placebo; per-sample allocation not given. The samples date from day 63 after the first vaccine or placebo injection. Wuhan-strain SARS-CoV-2 spike was expressed by the Ad26 vector that made up the vaccine. Data came from immunoSEQ multiplex PCR; TCRdb stores just in-frame clones and leaves some out. The sample includes a few hundred thousand clones, 92% of them seen just once. A remark on this clone: Its matching antigen is unknown.

Study-wide results and limits: Breadth measured for non-spike TCRs was similar across vaccine and placebo recipients. After vaccination, substantial breadth of spike-specific CD8+ and CD4+ responses was reported. Greater spike-specific TCR breadth was seen in vaccine recipients than in placebo recipients.

Germline CDR1 reads MNHEY; CDR2 reads SMNVEV (reference sequence). The CDR3 has 15 amino acids. V lost 4 bases and J lost 0; bases outside the gene matches: 2. The TCR originated in a person between 18 and 65 years old who received the Ad26.COV2.S COVID-19 vaccine or a placebo. The chain combines TRBV27 with TRBJ1-2, with TRBD1 matching over 10 bases. The sample here was peripheral blood, taken in a trial of Ad26.COV2.S vaccine versus placebo. The CDR3 protein is CASSSGQGANYGYTF. CDR3 DNA: TGTGCCAGCAGTTCCGGACAGGGGGCTAACTATGGCTACACCTTC.